Below are 11 T cell receptor beta chains sequenced from a single sample in a study of blood T cell repertoires in COVID-19. The protocol was immunoSEQ multiplex PCR, while the TCRdb copy is restricted to in-frame clones and leaves out a portion. The data hold 200,000 or so clones, with 65% to 85% observed a single time. What was sequenced was peripheral blood. The source of these receptors is a woman younger than 45 with acute or convalescent COVID-19.

The chain is built from TRBV29-1 and TRBJ2-1; TRBD2 matches 10 bases. The CDR3 totals 14 residues. The ends lost 7 bases at V and 8 bases at J; junction bases unmatched: 11. Per the germline V gene, CDR1 is SQVTM and CDR2 is ANQGSEA. The CDR3 is CSARPSGRMDEQFF. CDR3 nucleotide sequence: TGCAGCGCCCGACCTAGCGGGAGAATGGATGAGCAGTTCTTC.

The chain combines TRBV27 with TRBJ1-4; 9 bases line up with TRBD1. Germline V gene lookup returns CDR1 MNHEY and CDR2 SMNVEV (reference sequence). The J segment lost 5 bases and the V segment lost 6 bases, leaving 4 bases of the junction unmatched. The CDR3 extends over 14 amino acids. CDR3 amino acids: CASRRQGGNEKLFF. The CDR3 DNA reads TGTGCCAGCAGGCGACAGGGGGGGAATGAAAAACTGTTTTTT.

The chain combines TRBV14 with TRBJ1-2; 7 nucleotides agree with TRBD1. Unmatched junction bases numbered 1, after V lost 4 bases and J lost 2 bases. The CDR3 contains 13 residues. Per the germline V gene, CDR1 is SGHDN and CDR2 is FVKESK. CDR3 loop: CASSPQGNYGYTF. The CDR3 nucleotides are TGTGCCAGCAGCCCACAGGGGAACTATGGCTACACCTTC.

The chain links TRBV30 to TRBJ1-2; D is unresolved. Germline V gives CDR1 GTSNPN, CDR2 SVGIG (reference sequence). Trimming stripped 0 bases from V and 5 bases from J, with 16 bases between. The CDR3 consists of 15 residues. The CDR3 coding sequence is TGTGCCTGGAGTGTATATTATTACAGTTCGTATGGCTACACCTTC. Translating it yields CAWSVYYYSSYGYTF.

The chain joins TRBV9 to TRBJ2-3; 7 nucleotides agree with TRBD2. V shed 3 bases, J shed 4 bases, and the junction held 5 bases outside the gene matches. The CDR3 runs 14 residues. In germline, CDR1 is SGDLS, CDR2 YYNGEE. The CDR3 is CASSGGGNADTQYF. The CDR3 DNA follows: TGTGCCAGCAGCGGGGGAGGGAACGCAGATACGCAGTATTTT.

This rearrangement joins TRBV18 to TRBJ1-2; TRBD1 agrees at 8 bases. The CDR3 is 14 residues long. From germline, CDR1 is KGHSH and CDR2 LQKENI. V lost 4 bases, J lost 3 bases, and 4 bases stayed unmatched. The CDR3 DNA sequence: TGTGCCAGCTCACTGGACAGGGATCACTATGGCTACACCTTC. Amino acids: CASSLDRDHYGYTF.

The V and J genes are TRBV2 and TRBJ1-5; D remains unclear. CDR1 and CDR2 from the germline V gene are SNHLY and FYNNEI. The CDR3 has 13 residues. The V gene lost 7 bases and the J gene lost 4 bases, with 11 bases spanning the gap. This CDR3 reads CASILAANQPQHF. The CDR3 DNA is TGTGCCAGCATCTTGGCGGCTAATCAGCCCCAGCATTTT.

The V call is TRBV7-9, the J call TRBJ2-1; 13 nucleotides align to TRBD2. Germline-derived CDR1 and CDR2 are SEHNR and FQNEAQ (reference sequence). V lost 5 bases, J lost 8 bases, and 12 bases stayed unmatched. The CDR3 sequence is 17 residues long. CDR3 DNA: TGTGCCAGCAGCCTCGGACTAGCGGGGGTCCGGGGGTATGAGCAGTTCTTC. This sequence encodes CASSLGLAGVRGYEQFF. The full variable domain, with the rest looked up from reference TRBV7-9 and TRBJ2-1, is DTGVSQNPRHKITKRGQNVTFRCDPISEHNRLYWYRQTLGQGPEFLTYFQNEAQLEKSRLLSDRFSAERPKGSFSTLEIQRTEQGDSAMYLCASSLGLAGVRGYEQFFGPGTRLTVL.

This sequence joins TRBV4-1 and TRBJ1-6; no definite D call. Germline CDR1 MGHRA, CDR2 YSYEKL. The CDR3 length is 17 residues. Trimming removed 3 bases from V and 0 bases from J, with 12 bases in between. CDR3 loop: CASSQVFEDSYNSPLHF. Written as DNA, the CDR3 is TGCGCCAGCAGCCAGGTTTTTGAGGACTCCTATAATTCACCCCTCCACTTT.

This rearrangement joins TRBV15 to TRBJ2-7, with D perhaps TRBD2 (6 bases). The V gene lost 1 base and the J gene lost 3 bases, with 7 bases spanning the gap. The germline CDR1 and CDR2 sequences are LNHNV and YYDKDF (reference sequence). The CDR3 is 13 amino acids. CDR3 sequence reads: CATSRAGVYEQYF. The DNA of the CDR3 is TGTGCCACCAGCAGAGCGGGGGTCTACGAGCAGTACTTC.

The chain joins TRBV9 to TRBJ2-1; the match to TRBD2 covers 10 bases. The CDR3 has 19 residues. V lost 0 bases and J lost 2; bases outside the gene matches: 11. The germline CDR1 and CDR2 sequences are SGDLS and YYNGEE. CDR3 amino acids: CASSVALAGERRAYNEQFF. The CDR3 bases are TGTGCCAGCAGCGTAGCTCTAGCGGGAGAACGGCGGGCCTACAATGAGCAGTTCTTC.